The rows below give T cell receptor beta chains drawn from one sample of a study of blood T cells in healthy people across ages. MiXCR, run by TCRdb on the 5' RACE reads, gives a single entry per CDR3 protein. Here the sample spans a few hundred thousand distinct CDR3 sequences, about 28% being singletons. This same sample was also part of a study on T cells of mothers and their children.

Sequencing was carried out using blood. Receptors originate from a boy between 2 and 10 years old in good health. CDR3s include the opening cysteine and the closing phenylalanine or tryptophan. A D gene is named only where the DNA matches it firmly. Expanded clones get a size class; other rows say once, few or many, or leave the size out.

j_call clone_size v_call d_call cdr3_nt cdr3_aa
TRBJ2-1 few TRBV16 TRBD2 TGTGCCAGCAGTGTCGGGAGGGTCAATGAGCAGTTCTTC CASSVGRVNEQFF
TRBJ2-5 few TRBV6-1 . TGTGCCAGCAGTGGCTACCGGACCCCTGAGACCCAGTACTTC CASSGYRTPETQYF
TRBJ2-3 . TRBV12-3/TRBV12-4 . TGTGCCAGCAGTTTGGCGGGGATAACAGATGCGCAGTATTTT CASSLAGITDAQYF
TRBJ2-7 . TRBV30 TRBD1 TGTGCCTGGGGGGGACAGGGGGCGCGAGAGCAGTACTTC CAWGGQGAREQYF
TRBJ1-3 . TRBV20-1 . TGCAGTGCTAGAGATCTTTTCGTAGGAAACACCATATATTTT CSARDLFVGNTIYF
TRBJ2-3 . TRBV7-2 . TGTGCCAGCAGCTTAGAACTAGGGGGTACGCAGTATTTT CASSLELGGTQYF
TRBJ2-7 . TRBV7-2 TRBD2 TGTGCCAGCAGACCGACTAGCGGGAGAATCGAGCAGTACTTC CASRPTSGRIEQYF
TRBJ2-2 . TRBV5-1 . TGCGCCAGCAGCTTGACAGGCGCGAACACCGGGGAGCTGTTTTTT CASSLTGANTGELFF
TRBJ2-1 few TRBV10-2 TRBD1 TGCGCCAGTACGACAGGGGCGACCTACAATGAGCAGTTCTTC CASTTGATYNEQFF
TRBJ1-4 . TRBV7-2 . TGTGCCAGCAGCTCCGACGGGGGGCGAGAAAAACTGTTTTTT CASSSDGGREKLFF
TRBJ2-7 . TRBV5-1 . TGCGCCAGCAGCTTGGGGCCCGGTCCCATCGAGCAGTACTTC CASSLGPGPIEQYF
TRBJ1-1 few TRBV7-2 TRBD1 TGTGCCAGCAGCTCATTGACAGGGATCACTGAAGCTTTCTTT CASSSLTGITEAFF
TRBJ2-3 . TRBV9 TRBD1 TGTGCCAGCAGCGTCCAACAGGGGCCCACAGATACGCAGTATTTT CASSVQQGPTDTQYF
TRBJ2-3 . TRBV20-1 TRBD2 TGCAGTGCTCGAAGACTAGCGGGACGCACAGATACGCAGTATTTT CSARRLAGRTDTQYF
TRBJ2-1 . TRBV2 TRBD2 TGTGCCAGCCTCGAGACTAGCGTTTACCATGAGCAGTTCTTC CASLETSVYHEQFF
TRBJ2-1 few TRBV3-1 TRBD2 TGTGCCAGCAGCCAGCGGGAGGGAACCTACAATGAGCAGTTCTTC CASSQREGTYNEQFF
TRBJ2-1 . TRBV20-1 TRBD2 TGCAGTGCTAGAGGGGGAGCGGGGGGTTACAATGAGCAGTTCTTC CSARGGAGGYNEQFF
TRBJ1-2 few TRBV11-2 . TGTGCCAGCAGCCTCGGACCGTTCTATGGCTACACCTTC CASSLGPFYGYTF
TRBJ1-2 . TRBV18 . TGTGCCAGCTCACCACTGGACAAGGGCTACACCTTC CASSPLDKGYTF
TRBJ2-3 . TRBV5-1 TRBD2 TGCGCCAACAGCACAGGACTAGGCGGGGATACGCAGTATTTT CANSTGLGGDTQYF
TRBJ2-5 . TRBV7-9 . TGTGCCAGCAGCTGGGGGGAACGCTTCCTCCAAGAGACCCAGTACTTC CASSWGERFLQETQYF
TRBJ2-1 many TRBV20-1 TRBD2 TGCAGTGCTATCTCCGGGACTAGCATCGACAATGAGCAGTTCTTC CSAISGTSIDNEQFF
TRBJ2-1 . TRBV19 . TGTGCCAGTAGTATAGGGCGGAGAGGGGGTTACAATGAGCAGTTCTTC CASSIGRRGGYNEQFF
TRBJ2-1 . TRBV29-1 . TGCAGCATGAAGATCGGGGAAACCTACAATGAGCAGTTCTTC CSMKIGETYNEQFF
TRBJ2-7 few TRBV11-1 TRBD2 TGTGCCAGCAGCCCTCGCGGACTAGCGGGGACATCCTACGAGCAGTACTTC CASSPRGLAGTSYEQYF
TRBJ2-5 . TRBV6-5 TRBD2 TGTGCCAGCAGTGATCGGGGGGTCCTAGGGACCCAGTACTTC CASSDRGVLGTQYF
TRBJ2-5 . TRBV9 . TGTGCCAGCAGCGTAGGTGGGTCCTCTGGGCAAGAGACCCAGTACTTC CASSVGGSSGQETQYF
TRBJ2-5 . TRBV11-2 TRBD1 TGTGCCAGCAGCTCGAAGGGGGCAGGGGAGACCCAGTACTTC CASSSKGAGETQYF
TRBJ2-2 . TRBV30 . TGTGCCTGGGGTTCCGGGACCTTAAGGACCGGGGAGCTGTTTTTT CAWGSGTLRTGELFF
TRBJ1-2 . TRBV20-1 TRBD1 TGCAGTGCTACGGGACAGGGCGATTTGAGCTACACCTTC CSATGQGDLSYTF
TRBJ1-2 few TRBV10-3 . TGTGCCATCAGTGAGTCCCCCGGGGACATGAACTATGGCTACACCTTC CAISESPGDMNYGYTF
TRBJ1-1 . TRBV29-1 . TGCAGCGTTGTAATGAACACTGAAGCTTTCTTT CSVVMNTEAFF
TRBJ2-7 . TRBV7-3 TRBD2 TGTGCCAGCAGCCCCAGCGGGGACCGCTCCTACGAGCAGTACTTC CASSPSGDRSYEQYF
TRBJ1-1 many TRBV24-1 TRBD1 TGTGCCACCAGTTTAGGGGGCGGTTTCTTT CATSLGGGFF
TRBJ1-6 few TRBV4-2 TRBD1 TGTGCCAGCAGCCGGACGACAGGGGAAAATTCACCCCTCCACTTT CASSRTTGENSPLHF
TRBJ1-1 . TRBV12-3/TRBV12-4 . TGTGCCAGCAGTTTAGGAACCGGGAGGGACACTGAAGCTTTCTTT CASSLGTGRDTEAFF
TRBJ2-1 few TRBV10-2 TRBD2 TGCGCCAGCAGGTCCAGCGGGACCCAAACCAACAATGAGCAGTTCTTC CASRSSGTQTNNEQFF
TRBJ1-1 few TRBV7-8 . TGTGCCAGCAGGGACCTGAGTGGGAATGAAGCTTTCTTT CASRDLSGNEAFF
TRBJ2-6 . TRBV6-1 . TGTGCCAGCAGTGAACCCCGGCCGGGGGCCAACGTCCTGACTTTC CASSEPRPGANVLTF
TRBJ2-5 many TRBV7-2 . TGTGCCAGCAGCTTAGGGGTAGACCAAGAGACCCAGTACTTC CASSLGVDQETQYF
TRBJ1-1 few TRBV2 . TGTGCCAATCAGGGCTGGACTGAAGCTTTCTTT CANQGWTEAFF
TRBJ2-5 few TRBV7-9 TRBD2 TGTGCCAGCAGCCCCGGGGGGGCTCCCGTAGACCCAAACCAAGAGACCCAGTACTTC CASSPGGAPVDPNQETQYF
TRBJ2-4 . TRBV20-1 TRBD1 TGCAGTGCTAGAGGGAGACAGGGCGGAAACATTCAGTACTTC CSARGRQGGNIQYF
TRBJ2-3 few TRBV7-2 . TGTGCCAGCAGCTTAGACTCAGGAGATACGCAGTATTTT CASSLDSGDTQYF
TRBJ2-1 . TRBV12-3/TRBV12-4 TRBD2 TGTGCCAGCAGTCCCCAGATAGCGGGAGGGTGGAATGAGCAGTTCTTC CASSPQIAGGWNEQFF
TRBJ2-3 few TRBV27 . TGTGCCAGCAGTAGGGGTGGAGAGGGCACAGATACGCAGTATTTT CASSRGGEGTDTQYF
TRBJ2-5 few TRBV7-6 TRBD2 TGTGCCAGCAGCTTAGGATCCTTAGCGGGATGGGGGGAGACCCAGTACTTC CASSLGSLAGWGETQYF
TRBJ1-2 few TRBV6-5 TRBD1 TGTACCAGCAGTTACCCGGGACAGGGAGGAAAAGGCTACACCTTC CTSSYPGQGGKGYTF
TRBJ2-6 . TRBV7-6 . TGTGCCAGTAGCCCAGGGACGCCTGGGGCCAACGTCCTGACTTTC CASSPGTPGANVLTF
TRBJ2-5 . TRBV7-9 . TGTGCCAGCAGCTTAGTTCTCAGAGAGCAGTACTTC CASSLVLREQYF
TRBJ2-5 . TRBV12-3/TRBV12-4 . TGTGCCAGCCGACCCGGGGTCCAAGAGACCCAGTACTTC CASRPGVQETQYF
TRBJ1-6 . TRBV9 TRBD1 TGTGCCAGCAGCGTTTCCGGGACAGGGGACTCACCCCTCCACTTT CASSVSGTGDSPLHF
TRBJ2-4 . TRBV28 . TGTGCCAGCACAGGCCCGGGGGTCGGCCAAAACATTCAGTACTTC CASTGPGVGQNIQYF
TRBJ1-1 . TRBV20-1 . TGCAGTGCTAGAGATGCAGGGGTCACTGAAGCTTTCTTT CSARDAGVTEAFF
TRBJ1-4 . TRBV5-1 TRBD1 TGCGCCAGCAGCTTGGAAGGACAGGCGACGAATGAAAAACTGTTTTTT CASSLEGQATNEKLFF
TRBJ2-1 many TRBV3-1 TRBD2 TGTGCCAGCAGCCCCCGTTGGGCGGGAGGAATAAGGTACAATGAGCAGTTCTTC CASSPRWAGGIRYNEQFF
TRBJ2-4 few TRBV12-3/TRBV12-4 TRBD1 TGTGCCAGCAGGTCTTCGGACAGGGGGAACATTCAGTACTTC CASRSSDRGNIQYF
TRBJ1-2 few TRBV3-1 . TGTGCCAGCAGCCAGTCTACCTCAGGAGGCTACACCTTC CASSQSTSGGYTF
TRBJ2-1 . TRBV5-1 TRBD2 TGCGCCACCGGGAGGGGTAGCGGGAACGATGAGCAGTTCTTC CATGRGSGNDEQFF